The source of this T cell receptor beta chain is a study of T cells in Graves' hyperthyroidism and ophthalmopathy. This clonotype has ten or more counts. The CDR3 extends over 15 amino acids. J was trimmed by 4 bases and V by 1 base; bases with no gene match: 3. Germline CDR1 is KGHSH and CDR2 is LQKENI. The source material, RNA transcripts, was used to amplify TCR beta CDR3 regions. HTBI primers drove first-round RT-PCR of the TCR CDR3. TCRdb re-called the multiplex PCR reads with MiXCR, one entry per CDR3 protein. The table has fewer than 300,000 distinct CDR3 sequences, nearly 15% seen once. The origin of this receptor is a woman aged 50 to 60 with Graves' hyperthyroidism that later progressed to Graves' ophthalmopathy. Sequenced sample: blood. This rearrangement joins TRBV18 to TRBJ1-4; 7 bases align to TRBD1. Written as DNA, the CDR3 is TGTGCCAGCTCACCACAGGGGGCCGGTAATGAAAAACTGTTTTTT. Translation: CASSPQGAGNEKLFF. Complete variable domain (other parts from reference TRBV18 and TRBJ1-4): NAGVMQNPRHLVRRRGQEARLRCSPMKGHSHVYWYRQLPEEGLKFMVYLQKENIIDESGMPKERFSAEFPKEGPSILRIQQVVRGDSAAYFCASSPQGAGNEKLFFGSGTQLSVL.